The 10 T cell receptor beta chains below all came from one sample that was sequenced in a study of CD8+CD57+ T cells in acquired aplastic anemia. Profiling of TCR beta VDJ combinations and CDR3 sequences used genomic DNA as template. TCRdb redid the calling of the reads with MiXCR, one entry per CDR3 protein. This sample has 150,000 or so distinct CDR3 sequences; less than 50% occur once, and the top ten carry over 25%. An expansion of CD8+CD57+ cells by flow cytometry had been shown in patients chosen for sequencing. The specimen sequenced was sorted CD4+, CD8+, or CD8+CD57+ T cells (not recorded which) from PBMCs. The receptors were gathered from a human donor with aplastic anemia.

This clonotype was counted at least ten times. The V and J genes are TRBV7-2 and TRBJ2-7; D gene uncertain. The CDR3 has 12 amino acids. With 4 bases removed from V and 7 bases from J, the gap between germline ends came to 11 bases. Germline CDR1 and CDR2: SGHTA and FQGNSA. This CDR3 reads CASSSDALEQYF. The CDR3, as DNA: TGTGCCAGCAGCTCGGACGCTTTGGAGCAGTACTTC.

With respect to this clonotype: A read error may be the cause here, since a much bigger clone is one base away. The V and J genes are TRBV12-3 or TRBV12-4 and TRBJ2-7; D not resolved. CDR3 length: 13 residues. The V end lost 4 bases, the J end lost 2 bases, and 9 bases lay between the germline ends. CDR3 in DNA: TGTGCCAGCAGTTGGTCTCGGACCTACGAGCAGTACGTC. Translated: CASSWSRTYEQYV.

This clonotype has ten or more counts. The gene calls are TRBV9 and TRBJ2-1, with D possibly being TRBD2 (5 bases). The CDR3 covers 15 residues. With 4 bases removed from V and 7 bases from J, the gap between germline ends came to 18 bases. Germline lookup yields CDR1 SGDLS and CDR2 YYNGEE. The CDR3: CASSPGYPISNEQFF. The CDR3 bases are TGTGCCAGCAGCCCGGGGTACCCGATTAGTAATGAGCAGTTCTTC.

This clonotype has ten or more counts. This chain links TRBV7-9 with TRBJ1-1; D remains unclear. This CDR3 spans 14 amino acids. Trimming shortened V by 7 bases and J by 6 bases, and 18 bases separated the two germline ends. CDR1 is SEHNR and CDR2 is FQNEAQ in the germline V gene (reference sequence). CDR3 coding DNA: TGTGCCAGCACCTCCAAAGAGGGTATCTCTGAAGCTTTCTTT. It translates to CASTSKEGISEAFF.

This clonotype was counted only a few times. A read error may explain this, as a much larger clone is one base away. In DNA, the CDR3 is TGTGCCAGCAGCGTGGCCGGGACAGGGATCGACACAGATATGCAGTATTTT. The encoded protein is CASSVAGTGIDTDMQYF. The chain links TRBV9 to TRBJ2-3; 9 nucleotides line up with TRBD1. The CDR3 totals 17 residues. Germline V gene data show CDR1 as SGDLS and CDR2 as YYNGEE.

This clonotype was observed a single time. The chain employs TRBV12-3 or TRBV12-4 and TRBJ1-6, with TRBD1 matching over 7 bases. This CDR3 is built from 15 residues. The V and J ends lost 1 base and 5 bases, in that order; junction bases with no gene match: 2. CDR3: CASSLGTGDNSPLHF. DNA for the CDR3: TGTGCCAGCAGTTTAGGGACAGGAGATAATTCACCCCTCCACTTT.

The sample holds many counts of this clonotype. DNA of the CDR3: TGTGCCAGTAGCACTGGTAGAAATGAAAAACTGTTTTTT. It specifies CASSTGRNEKLFF. This sequence joins TRBV19 and TRBJ1-4; no clear D gene. Germline loops: CDR1 LNHDA, CDR2 SQIVND (reference sequence). Trimming took off 6 bases at V and 5 bases at J, with 10 bases between the two ends. The CDR3 length is 13 residues.

The CDR3 here is CASSLRPRDTQYF. The CDR3 coding sequence is TGTGCCAGCAGCTTACGACCGAGAGATACGCAGTATTTT. This rearrangement joins TRBV7-9 to TRBJ2-3, with D unclear. V was trimmed by 2 bases and J by 5 bases, leaving 8 bases between them. The CDR3 spans 13 residues. Per germline, CDR1 SEHNR and CDR2 FQNEAQ (reference sequence).

This clonotype was counted many times. The J gene is TRBJ2-7, the V gene TRBV7-6; no reliable D call. CDR1 and CDR2 from the germline V gene are SGHVS and FNYEAQ. Trimming pared 3 bases from V and 2 bases from J, leaving 8 bases between. This CDR3 region has 13 residues. DNA of the CDR3: TGTGCCAGCAGCTTTGGGCAGACCTACGAGCAGTACTTC. Translating it yields CASSFGQTYEQYF.

This chain joins TRBV7-6 and TRBJ1-1; D ambiguous. Trimming pared 2 bases from V and 5 bases from J, leaving 3 bases between. This CDR3 spans 11 amino acids. Germline CDR1 SGHVS, CDR2 FNYEAQ. CDR3 DNA sequence: TGTGCCAGCAGCTTATTGACTGAAGCTTTCTTT. Translated: CASSLLTEAFF.